The 29 T cell receptor beta chains reported below all come from one sample, sequenced in a study of shared clonotypes between healthy human individuals. Clones were read by immunoSEQ multiplex PCR, and TCRdb kept only the in-frame ones, dropping some. The sample lists just over 2,000,000 clones, just under 95% occurring once. Naive CD8 cells, CD45RO-negative and positively selected for CCR7, excluded terminally differentiated effector memory CD45RA+ cells. The source material was naive CD8+ T cells sorted from blood. Every receptor here comes from a man younger than 30 in good health.

Note on this clone: Other DNA sequences from this sample encode an identical CDR3 as well. The V gene is TRBV4-1, the J gene TRBJ2-6; no definite D call. Germline CDR1 MGHRA, CDR2 YSYEKL. Trimming took off 4 bases at V and 4 bases at J, with 8 bases between the two ends. The CDR3 extends over 14 amino acids. The CDR3 here is CASSPLAGANVLTF. The CDR3 nucleotides are TGCGCCAGCAGCCCCCTCGCCGGGGCCAACGTCCTGACTTTC.

The CDR3 sequence: CASSLSAGTNQPQHF. The CDR3 DNA reads TGTGCCAGCAGTTTATCAGCCGGGACCAATCAGCCCCAGCATTTT. V gene TRBV27 combines with J gene TRBJ1-5; D might be TRBD1 (5 bases). Germline CDR1 is MNHEY and CDR2 is SMNVEV (reference sequence). Trimming removed 0 bases from V and 3 bases from J, with 9 bases in between. This CDR3 has 15 residues.

This chain links TRBV2 with TRBJ2-3; 8 nucleotides line up with TRBD1. V lost 7 bases, J lost 3 bases, and 9 bases stayed unmatched. This CDR3 has 15 amino acids. Germline V gene lookup returns CDR1 SNHLY and CDR2 FYNNEI. The CDR3 sequence is CASIQGQGSTDTQYF. CDR3 bases: TGTGCCAGCATTCAAGGACAGGGTTCTACAGATACGCAGTATTTT.

This clone appeared once. The chain combines TRBV13 with TRBJ2-1; 7 bases are a match to TRBD2. Trimming took 4 bases from V and 2 from J; bases not matched to a gene: 5. In germline, CDR1 is PRHDT, CDR2 FYEKMQ (reference sequence). This CDR3 is built from 15 residues. The CDR3 reads CASSSGLSPYNEQFF. The CDR3 region has the DNA TGTGCCAGCAGCTCGGGACTATCTCCCTACAATGAGCAGTTCTTC. The full variable domain, rest sourced from reference TRBV13 and TRBJ2-1, is AAGVIQSPRHLIKEKRETATLKCYPIPRHDTVYWYQQGPGQDPQFLISFYEKMQSDKGSIPDRFSAQQFSDYHSELNMSSLELGDSALYFCASSSGLSPYNEQFFGPGTRLTVL.

The V call is TRBV13, the J call TRBJ2-7; 10 bases map to TRBD2. Germline trimming cut 5 bases from V and 1 base from J; bases unmatched to any gene: 5. Germline lookup yields CDR1 PRHDT and CDR2 FYEKMQ (reference sequence). The CDR3 loop spans 15 amino acids. The CDR3 DNA follows: TGTGCCAGCAGCCCCCAGCGGGAGGGGTCCTACGAGCAGTACTTC. Its translation: CASSPQREGSYEQYF.

The chain joins TRBV5-1 to TRBJ2-7, with 8 positions matching TRBD1. With V trimmed by 0 bases and J by 4 bases, 6 bases remained unmatched. Germline loops: CDR1 SGHRS, CDR2 YFSETQ. CDR3 length: 15 amino acids. CDR3 loop: CASSLGQGLMYEQYF. CDR3 nucleotides: TGCGCCAGCAGCTTGGGACAGGGGCTAATGTACGAGCAGTACTTC.

The gene calls are TRBV4-1 and TRBJ2-2; 13 nucleotides agree with TRBD2. The trim removed 2 bases at V and 4 bases at J, leaving 10 bases unmatched. Germline CDR1 and CDR2: MGHRA and YSYEKL. The CDR3 covers 19 residues. For the CDR3, the DNA is TGCGCCAGCAGCCAATTTACCGGGACTAGCGGGACGGGCACCGGGGAGCTGTTTTTT. Residues: CASSQFTGTSGTGTGELFF.

The rearrangement links TRBV10-3 to TRBJ1-2; D may be TRBD1 (6 bases). The length of the CDR3 is 15 residues. V dropped 3 bases and J dropped 8 bases, with 19 bases sitting between them. In germline, CDR1 is ENHRY, CDR2 SYGVKD. The CDR3 DNA reads as TGTGCCATCAGTGACCCCGGGACAACACTTGGAGGCTACACCTTC. Translating it yields CAISDPGTTLGGYTF.

This chain connects TRBV4-1 to TRBJ1-1; 8 bases align to TRBD1. V lost 5 bases to trimming and J lost 4 bases; unmatched junction nucleotides: 3. The CDR3 covers 13 residues. Germline CDR1 is MGHRA and CDR2 is YSYEKL. CDR3 in DNA: TGCGCCAGCAGCGCCGGACAGGGCACTGAAGCTTTCTTT. Amino acid sequence: CASSAGQGTEAFF.

The CDR3 DNA reads TGTGCCAGCAGTGACGGGACTTTCCGCTACGAGCAGTACTTC. It yields the protein CASSDGTFRYEQYF. The chain recombines TRBV2 with TRBJ2-7, with a tentative D call TRBD2 (6 bases). V was pared by 3 bases and J by 3 bases, with 12 bases between. CDR3 size: 14 residues. Germline CDR1 is SNHLY and CDR2 is FYNNEI.

The chain is built from TRBV4-1 and TRBJ2-1; 7 positions match TRBD2. With V trimmed by 3 bases and J by 0 bases, 11 bases remained unmatched. This CDR3 comprises 18 residues. The germline CDR1 and CDR2 sequences are MGHRA and YSYEKL. The CDR3 DNA reads as TGCGCCAGCAGCCACCAACGCGGGGGAGCCCCCTCCTACAATGAGCAGTTCTTC. Residues: CASSHQRGGAPSYNEQFF.

This clone was recorded only once. The rearrangement links TRBV6-5 to TRBJ2-7, with 7 bases that match TRBD1. The CDR3 is made up of 15 amino acids. Germline V gene sequence: CDR1 MNHEY, CDR2 SVGAGI. Trimming took 6 bases from V and 2 from J; bases not matched to a gene: 10. The CDR3 spells CASRSTGEGPYEQYF. The CDR3 bases are TGTGCCAGCAGATCCACAGGGGAAGGACCCTACGAGCAGTACTTC.

The chain employs TRBV5-6 and TRBJ2-7; 12 nucleotides agree with TRBD2. CDR3 size: 14 residues. V lost 2 bases, J lost 7 bases, and 4 bases stayed unmatched. Germline CDR1 reads SGHDT; CDR2 reads YYEEEE. CDR3 in DNA: TGTGCCAGCAGCTTATCGCTAGCGGGAGGGGAGCAGTACTTC. Its translation: CASSLSLAGGEQYF.

The chain joins TRBV30 to TRBJ2-5, with TRBD1 matching 8 bases. V trimming: 3 bases; J trimming: 2 bases; junction bases outside the gene matches: 14. The CDR3 sequence is 17 residues long. Germline values: CDR1 GTSNPN, CDR2 SVGIG (reference sequence). DNA of the CDR3: TGTGCCTGGAGGCGTTTCAGGGGGCGCAGGGATCAAGAGACCCAGTACTTC. Residues: CAWRRFRGRRDQETQYF. Full variable domain (outside the CDR3, taken from reference TRBV30 and TRBJ2-5): SQTIHQWPATLVQPVGSPLSLECTVEGTSNPNLYWYRQAAGRGLQLLFYSVGIGQISSEVPQNLSASRPQDRQFILSSKKLLLSDSGFYLCAWRRFRGRRDQETQYFGPGTRLLVL.

The J gene is TRBJ1-1, the V gene TRBV5-1, with 7 bases identical to TRBD1. This CDR3 region has 11 residues. CDR1 and CDR2 from the germline V gene are SGHRS and YFSETQ. The V gene end was trimmed by 5 bases and the J gene end by 8 bases; junction bases not matched to a gene: 3. CDR3 nucleotide sequence: TGCGCCAGCAGGGGACAGTTCGAAGCTTTCTTT. This encodes CASRGQFEAFF.

This chain connects TRBV2 to TRBJ1-2; 10 bases map to TRBD1. V lost 3 bases and J lost 5; bases outside the gene matches: 9. CDR1 is SNHLY and CDR2 is FYNNEI in the germline V gene. The CDR3 is 16 residues long. The CDR3 DNA is TGTGCCAGCAGTGAGCCGGGACAGGGGAATCCTTATGGCTACACCTTC. This sequence encodes CASSEPGQGNPYGYTF.

The chain uses TRBV9 and TRBJ2-2; no clear D gene. The CDR3 runs 15 residues. Trimming pared 0 bases from V and 2 bases from J, leaving 8 bases between. CDR1 SGDLS and CDR2 YYNGEE come from the germline V gene. The CDR3 DNA reads as TGTGCCAGCAGCGTAGAGGGATACAACACCGGGGAGCTGTTTTTT. Residues: CASSVEGYNTGELFF.

V is TRBV7-2 and J is TRBJ2-1, with 10 bases identical to TRBD2. Germline V gene data show CDR1 as SGHTA and CDR2 as FQGNSA. The V segment lost 3 bases and the J segment 4 bases; nucleotides outside the gene matches: 9. This CDR3 comprises 17 residues. CDR3 DNA sequence: TGTGCCAGCAGCTTGGGCCGACTAGCGGGTGTGTACAATGAGCAGTTCTTC. Translating gives CASSLGRLAGVYNEQFF.

The chain uses TRBV27 and TRBJ2-7; 7 bases agree with TRBD2. After removal of 5 bases from V and 0 bases from J, the junction contained 4 bases not matched to a gene. Germline CDR1 is MNHEY and CDR2 is SMNVEV (reference sequence). The CDR3 length is 14 residues. CDR3 protein: CASSVLAASYEQYF. CDR3 nucleotide sequence: TGTGCCAGCAGTGTCCTAGCGGCCTCCTACGAGCAGTACTTC.

V usage is TRBV28 and J usage is TRBJ2-7, with TRBD2 matching 9 bases. Germline CDR1 MDHEN, CDR2 SYDVKM. The CDR3 covers 15 residues. With 4 bases clipped from V and 5 bases from J, the junction kept 9 bases outside the gene matches. CDR3 bases: TGTGCCAGCAGTTGGGTCGCTACTAGCGGGCACGAGCAGTACTTC. Protein product: CASSWVATSGHEQYF.

This clone was seen a single time. The chain links TRBV5-1 to TRBJ2-7, with TRBD2 as a possible D gene (5 bases). The CDR3 runs 15 residues. CDR1 and CDR2 (germline): SGHRS, YFSETQ. Trimming removed 4 bases at V and 2 bases at J, with 16 bases between. The CDR3 region is CASSPEASLPYEQYF. In DNA, the CDR3 is TGCGCCAGCAGCCCGGAGGCTAGCCTACCCTACGAGCAGTACTTC.

The chain combines TRBV10-1 with TRBJ2-2; D is possibly TRBD1 or TRBD2 (6 bases each). V was cut by 10 bases and J by 0 bases, with 12 bases left in between. From germline, CDR1 is WNHNN and CDR2 SYGVQD (reference sequence). The CDR3 runs 14 residues. The CDR3 DNA is TGCGCCACCCGGGGGCTAGCGAACACCGGGGAGCTGTTTTTT. As protein: CATRGLANTGELFF.

This clone was seen a few times. The same CDR3 is also encoded by other DNA sequences in this sample. CDR3 residues: CASSLGGSSYEQYF. CDR3 DNA: TGCGCCAGCAGCTTGGGGGGAAGCTCCTACGAGCAGTACTTC. This chain uses TRBV5-1 with TRBJ2-7; D is undetermined. V was trimmed by 0 bases and J by 0 bases, leaving 7 bases between them. The CDR3 has 14 residues. CDR1 is SGHRS and CDR2 is YFSETQ in the germline V gene.

The chain carries TRBV19 and TRBJ1-1; D is uncertain. Trimming left V 8 bases short and J 2 bases short, with 15 bases between. There are 14 residues in the CDR3. Germline CDR1 is LNHDA and CDR2 is SQIVND (reference sequence). The CDR3 loop reads CASQSPKDNTEAFF. The CDR3 coding sequence is TGTGCCAGTCAGAGTCCTAAAGATAACACTGAAGCTTTCTTT.

The chain employs TRBV19 and TRBJ2-3; weak D call: TRBD2 (5 bases). Germline CDR1 and CDR2: LNHDA and SQIVND (reference sequence). CDR3 length: 13 residues. V shed 7 bases and J shed 5 bases, with 13 bases lying between them. The CDR3 DNA sequence: TGTGCCAGTACGGGAAAACACAGAGATACGCAGTATTTT. Amino acids: CASTGKHRDTQYF. Full variable domain (outside the CDR3, taken from reference TRBV19 and TRBJ2-3): DGGITQSPKYLFRKEGQNVTLSCEQNLNHDAMYWYRQDPGQGLRLIYYSQIVNDFQKGDIAEGYSVSREKKESFPLTVTSAQKNPTAFYLCASTGKHRDTQYFGPGTRLTVL.

The V call is TRBV6-5, the J call TRBJ1-5; a weak D match, TRBD1 (5 bases). Trimming stripped 5 bases from V and 4 bases from J, with 15 bases between. The CDR3 loop spans 15 amino acids. Per the germline V gene, CDR1 is MNHEY and CDR2 is SVGAGI. The CDR3 bases are TGTGCCAGCAGTAGTGCTTCGGGGCCGAATCAGCCCCAGCATTTT. Translated, it gives CASSSASGPNQPQHF.

The chain carries TRBV6-6 and TRBJ2-7; D remains ambiguous. The length of the CDR3 is 12 residues. Germline assignment: CDR1 MNHNY and CDR2 SVGAGI (reference sequence). Trimming pared 7 bases from V and 4 bases from J, leaving 11 bases between. CDR3 bases: TGTGCCAGCACCCCCTCTATTTACGAGCAGTACTTC. Translating it yields CASTPSIYEQYF.

The rearrangement joins TRBV28 to TRBJ2-1; tentatively, D is TRBD1 or TRBD2 (6 bases each). The CDR3 loop spans 13 amino acids. Germline loops: CDR1 MDHEN, CDR2 SYDVKM. The V end lost 7 bases, the J end lost 9 bases, and 16 bases lay between the germline ends. DNA for the CDR3: TGTGCCAGCAACGGGGGCGGGAAAGGTGAGCAGTTCTTC. Translated: CASNGGGKGEQFF.

V gene TRBV12-1 combines with J gene TRBJ1-1; TRBD1 was called by the table and not checked on the DNA. TRBV12-1 is a recognized pseudogene. The CDR3 is made up of 15 amino acids. CDR3 nucleotide sequence: TGTGCCAGCAGCGCTGAACAGGGTTGGAACACTGAAGCTTTCTTT. Its translation is CASSAEQGWNTEAFF.